The rows below give T cell receptor beta chains drawn from one sample of a study of Graves' ophthalmopathy and Graves' hyperthyroidism. TCRdb passed the multiplex PCR reads through MiXCR, listing each CDR3 protein once. The sample carries 620,000 or so distinct CDR3 sequences, 20% to 25% recorded once. Sequencing used peripheral blood. Receptors originate from a woman between 18 and 30 years old with stable Graves' hyperthyroidism. Some clones in this sample may be carry-over from other donors' samples. Each CDR3 is given with its conserved first and last residue. A D gene is named only where the DNA matches it firmly. A clone size is listed for some rows: how often the clone was seen (once, few, many), or a class if it is expanded.

j_gene,d_gene,abundance,v_gene,CDR3aa,CDR3nt
TRBJ2-7,.,many,TRBV12-3/TRBV12-4,CASSIGVGAEQYF,TGTGCCAGCAGCATTGGGGTGGGGGCCGAGCAGTACTTC
TRBJ2-7,.,many,TRBV7-9,CASSLELQGNEQYF,TGTGCCAGCAGCTTAGAGTTGCAGGGGAACGAGCAGTACTTC
TRBJ1-5,TRBD1,many,TRBV6-2/TRBV6-3,CASSSRLSQDREGQPQHF,TGTGCCAGCAGTTCCCGACTGAGCCAGGACAGGGAAGGTCAGCCCCAGCATTTT
TRBJ2-5,TRBD1,many,TRBV30,CACSSGGQETQYF,TGTGCCTGTTCTTCAGGGGGACAAGAGACCCAGTACTTC
TRBJ1-5,.,many,TRBV7-2,CASTTGWNQPQHF,TGTGCCAGCACCACAGGGTGGAATCAGCCCCAGCATTTT
TRBJ2-2,.,many,TRBV7-2,CASSLTGVRTNTGELFF,TGTGCCAGCAGCCTAACGGGGGTTCGAACGAACACCGGGGAGCTGTTTTTT
TRBJ1-1,.,.,TRBV7-2,CASSSQGSMNTEAFF,TGTGCCAGCAGCTCCCAGGGAAGCATGAACACTGAAGCTTTCTTT
TRBJ1-1,.,many,TRBV6-5,CASSYTLGTEAFF,TGTGCCAGCAGTTACACCCTGGGCACTGAAGCTTTCTTT
TRBJ1-2,.,.,TRBV10-1,CASSQMKNYGYTF,TGCGCCAGCAGTCAGATGAAGAACTATGGTTACACCTTC
TRBJ1-2,.,.,TRBV15,CATSRDLQLNYGYTF,TGTGCCACCAGCAGAGATCTACAGTTGAACTATGGCTACACCTTC
TRBJ2-7,TRBD2,many,TRBV10-3,CAISERASGSGEQYF,TGTGCCATCAGTGAGAGGGCTAGCGGGAGTGGAGAGCAGTACTTC
TRBJ1-6,.,many,TRBV6-1,CASSEDRTIEDSPLHF,TGTGCCAGCAGTGAAGACCGGACTATAGAGGATTCACCCCTCCACTTT
TRBJ2-1,TRBD1,few,TRBV13,CASSLLRDSAYNEQFF,TGTGCCAGCAGCTTATTACGGGACAGTGCTTACAATGAGCAGTTCTTC
TRBJ2-7,TRBD2,few,TRBV2,CASSLKLIAGAYEQYF,TGTGCCAGCAGCCTGAAGTTAATAGCGGGGGCCTACGAGCAGTACTTC
TRBJ1-1,.,.,TRBV20-1,CSANTGRDTEAFF,TGCAGTGCAAATACAGGGCGGGACACTGAAGCTTTCTTT
TRBJ1-3,TRBD1,many,TRBV9,CASSSPPDRAGNTIYF,TGTGCCAGCAGCTCACCCCCCGACAGGGCTGGAAACACCATATATTTT
TRBJ1-1,TRBD1,many,TRBV11-1,CASSPTRGQGATEAFF,TGTGCCAGCAGCCCCACCCGGGGACAGGGGGCTACTGAAGCTTTCTTT
TRBJ1-6,.,many,TRBV6-5,CASSYTARDGGHNSPLHF,TGTGCCAGCAGTTACACCGCCAGGGATGGGGGGCATAATTCACCCCTCCACTTT
TRBJ1-2,TRBD1,many,TRBV19,CASNRLTGPLGYTF,TGTGCCAGTAACAGACTGACAGGGCCCCTGGGCTACACCTTC